This TCR beta chain is from a study of blood T cell repertoires in COVID-19 (dated by TCRdb to the early 2020s). Looking at the study overall: Collaborator samples came from the United States, Italy and Spain and covered acute and convalescent phases of COVID-19. The prospective study material was composed of cDNA or gDNA derived from T cells, B-cell-depleted T cells, or PBMCs. Deeply sampled blood TCRbeta repertoires from subjects exposed to, actively infected with, or recovered from COVID-19 were included in the dataset. The repertoires were made available in a free public database intended to serve as a resource for research on the immune response to SARS-CoV-2. The samples were drawn from two sources: the first 160 participants of the ongoing ImmuneRACE study, and some 1,300 subjects contributed by 6 global collaborators. Nearly every sample came with metadata listing a de-identified subject ID, COVID-19 status, age in years and sex. Where available, HLA class I and class II types were taken from metadata supplied by the sample provider and were not determined by assay-based typing.

Results the study describes overall, beyond this receptor: Clinical and demographic metadata were provided uncurated, with the amount varying by source and participant.

TCRbeta CDR3 regions were amplified from genomic DNA using the immunoSEQ Assay, a bias-controlled multiplex PCR. The authors processed their data as follows. The number of nucleated cells in each sample was estimated by amplification of reference gene primers within the assay. To quantify the absolute abundance of each unique TCRbeta CDR3 rearrangement, sequence reads were collapsed and filtered. For each sample, productive Simpson clonality was calculated as the square root of Simpson's diversity index across productive rearrangements. The source is immuneACCESS, and TCRdb retained only in-frame sequences with V and J called. Part of the clones is not carried over; for the studies checked, unresolved V genes explain less than half of this, and the remainder is unexplained. V and J calls and clone size are as listed in that table; D and trimming were resolved from the DNA. In this sample the table shows approximately 150,000 clones, approximately 81% of which occur a single time. Of the sample, approximately 1% falls within the top ten clones.

Collaborating institutions collected whole blood in K2EDTA tubes following their own protocols. For TCRbeta analysis, collaborator samples were shipped as frozen whole blood, as isolated PBMCs, or as DNA extracted from either sample type. This clone turned up a few times. Its antigen target is currently unknown. No base qualities exist here, and no much larger clone lies one base off it. The sequenced material came from peripheral blood. The TCR was taken from a man aged 40-49 years with acute or convalescent COVID-19.

The sequenced DNA is TGTGCCAGCAAGCTTGCGTTGACCTACGAGCAGTACTTC. This codes for CASKLALTYEQYF. This receptor chain uses TRBV6-6 and TRBJ2-7; the D gene is unclear. The germline V gene (reference sequence) yields MNHNY for CDR1 and SVGAGI for CDR2. Inclusive of the bounding cysteine and phenylalanine, the CDR3 is 13 residues long. This entry keeps only the CDR3 DNA: 39 bases, framed from base 1. The junction shows trimming of 7 bases on V and 2 bases on J, plus 12 bases between the germline ends.